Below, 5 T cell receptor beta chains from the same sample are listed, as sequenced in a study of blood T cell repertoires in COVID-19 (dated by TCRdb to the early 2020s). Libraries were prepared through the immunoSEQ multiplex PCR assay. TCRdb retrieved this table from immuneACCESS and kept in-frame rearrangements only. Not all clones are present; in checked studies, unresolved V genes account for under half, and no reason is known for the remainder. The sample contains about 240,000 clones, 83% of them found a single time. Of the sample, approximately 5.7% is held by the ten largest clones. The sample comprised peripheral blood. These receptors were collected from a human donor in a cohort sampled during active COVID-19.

CDR3 in amino acids: CASSPRGQVISYEQYF. CDR3 in DNA: TGTGCCAGCTCACCCCGGGGACAAGTGATTTCCTACGAGCAGTACTTC. The rearrangement joins TRBV18 to TRBJ2-7; tentatively, D is TRBD1 (6 bases). Germline CDR1 is KGHSH and CDR2 is LQKENI. Trimming cost V 3 bases and J 1 base, with 16 bases left between them. The CDR3 sequence is 16 residues long.

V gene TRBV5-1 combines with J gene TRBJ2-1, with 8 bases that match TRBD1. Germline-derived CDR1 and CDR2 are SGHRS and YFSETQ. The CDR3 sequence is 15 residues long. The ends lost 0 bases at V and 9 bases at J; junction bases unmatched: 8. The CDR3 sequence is CASSLAAGGGGEQFF. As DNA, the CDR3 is TGCGCCAGCAGCTTGGCGGCAGGGGGCGGCGGTGAGCAGTTCTTC.

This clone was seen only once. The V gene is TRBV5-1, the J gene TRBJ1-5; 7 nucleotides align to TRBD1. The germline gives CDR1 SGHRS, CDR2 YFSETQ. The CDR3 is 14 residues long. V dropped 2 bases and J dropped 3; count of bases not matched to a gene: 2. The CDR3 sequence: CASSLGTVNQPQHF. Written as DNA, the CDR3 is TGCGCCAGCAGCTTAGGGACAGTCAATCAGCCCCAGCATTTT.

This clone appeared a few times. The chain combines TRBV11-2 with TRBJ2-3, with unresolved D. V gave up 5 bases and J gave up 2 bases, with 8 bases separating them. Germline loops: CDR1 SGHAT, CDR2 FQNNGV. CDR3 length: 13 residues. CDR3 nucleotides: TGTGCCAGCAGCCATGTGGCCACAGATACGCAGTATTTT. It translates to CASSHVATDTQYF.

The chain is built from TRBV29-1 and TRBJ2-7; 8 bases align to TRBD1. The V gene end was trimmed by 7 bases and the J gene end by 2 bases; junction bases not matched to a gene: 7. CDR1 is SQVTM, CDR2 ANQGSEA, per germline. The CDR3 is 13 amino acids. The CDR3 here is CSARGQVAYEQYF. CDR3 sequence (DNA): TGCAGCGCGCGGGGACAGGTGGCCTACGAGCAGTACTTC.